Here is one TCR beta chain with its context. This clonotype appeared a few times. The specificity of this receptor is unknown. Base qualities are not at hand, and no much larger clone is one base apart. The data belong to a study of T-cell reconstitution after alpha-beta-depleted transplantation in children (dated by TCRdb to the mid-2010s). Regarding the complete study: Using TCR repertoire profiling, the study followed T-cell immune reconstitution in a quantitative way in children after TCRalphabeta/CD19-depleted allogeneic hematopoietic cell transplantation. Study-wide conclusions, independent of this receptor: The apparently early recovery of alphabetaT-cell counts about two months after transplant reportedly depended on only several hundred rapidly expanded clones that came from non-depleted graft cells. In some patients, high TCRbeta diversity at day 60 was attributed to recipient T cells and intrathymic progenitors that had survived conditioning. Over the following months the frequencies of hyperexpanded clones went down, and after one year T-cell counts and TCRbeta diversity were mostly credited to newly produced T cells.

The germline V gene gives CDR1 as LGHNA and CDR2 as YNFKEQ. The CDR3 goes from the cysteine to the phenylalanine over 16 residues. Of all the DNA, just the CDR3 is kept, 48 bases in frame from base 1. V is pared back by 0 bases and J by 0 bases, with 6 bases lying between the germline termini. The treatment or condition label on this specimen signifies: allogeneic hematopoietic cell transplantation with graft depleted of TCRalphabeta T cells and CD19 B cells. TCRalphabeta/CD19-depleted allogeneic hematopoietic cell grafts were given to the transplant recipients, all of whom were children. Libraries were built with PCR. Sequenced using an Illumina HiSeq 2500. TCR library preparation used molecular barcoding, with unique molecular identifiers applied to normalize quantification of the TCRbeta repertoire. TCRdb reprocessing: public reads trimmed at Q25 with fastp, clones called with MiXCR, in-frame beta chains kept. One record per CDR3 amino acid sequence lists the most common genes and DNA. This sample comprises about 980,000 distinct CDR3 sequences, about 31% of them detected only once. Under 30% of the sample is taken by the ten largest.

This material consisted of PBMCs, mostly from graft donor cells, taken 360 days after TCRalphabeta/CD19-depleted stem cell transplant. In this chain, TRBV4-2 is recombined with TRBJ2-6; the D segment cannot be called with confidence. This clonotype was obtained from a boy less than two years old who had a stem cell transplant for SCID, so the T cells may come from the graft donor. The CDR3 sequence is CASSQEWSSGANVLTF. Here is the DNA: TGTGCCAGCAGCCAAGAGTGGAGCTCTGGGGCCAACGTCCTGACTTTC.